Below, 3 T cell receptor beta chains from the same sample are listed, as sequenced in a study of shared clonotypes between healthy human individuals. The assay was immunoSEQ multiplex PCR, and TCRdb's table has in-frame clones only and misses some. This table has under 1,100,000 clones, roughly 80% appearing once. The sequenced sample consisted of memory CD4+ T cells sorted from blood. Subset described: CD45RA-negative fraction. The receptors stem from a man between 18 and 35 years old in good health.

CDR3 sequence reads: CASSPPVSAGDSGANVLTF. The CDR3 bases are TGTGCCAGCTCACCACCGGTCTCAGCGGGGGACTCTGGGGCCAACGTCCTGACTTTC. The rearrangement links TRBV18 to TRBJ2-6; 8 positions agree with TRBD2. The length of the CDR3 is 19 residues. From germline, CDR1 is KGHSH and CDR2 LQKENI. With 0 bases clipped from V and 0 bases from J, the junction kept 7 bases outside the gene matches.

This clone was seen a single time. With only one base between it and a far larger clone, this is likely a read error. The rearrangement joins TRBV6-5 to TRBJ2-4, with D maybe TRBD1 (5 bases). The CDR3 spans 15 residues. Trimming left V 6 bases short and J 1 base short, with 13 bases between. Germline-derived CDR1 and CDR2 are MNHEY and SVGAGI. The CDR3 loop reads CASSPDSMAKNIQYF. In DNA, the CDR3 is TGTGCCAGCAGCCCAGACAGTATGGCCAAAAACATTCAGTACTTC.

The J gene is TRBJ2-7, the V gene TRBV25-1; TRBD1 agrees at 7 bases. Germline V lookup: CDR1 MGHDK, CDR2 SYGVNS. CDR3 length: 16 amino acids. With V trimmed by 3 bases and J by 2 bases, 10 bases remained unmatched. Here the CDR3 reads CASSDPTGRGTYEQYF. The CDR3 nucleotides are TGTGCCAGCAGTGACCCGACAGGGAGAGGGACCTACGAGCAGTACTTC.